This T cell receptor beta chain was captured by sequencing in a study of blood T cell repertoires in COVID-19. Overall study context: From T cells, B-cell-depleted T cells, or PBMCs came the material, which was cDNA or gDNA.

In the original workflow: Estimates of nucleated cell counts were drawn from the amplification of reference gene primers. The protocol was immunoSEQ multiplex PCR, while the TCRdb copy is restricted to in-frame clones and leaves out a portion. V and J calls and clone size are given by that table; D and trimming were obtained from the DNA. The sample yields about 28,000 clones, around nine tenths seen once. CDR3 length: 15 amino acids. The trim removed 7 bases at V and 8 bases at J, leaving 9 bases unmatched. Germline V gives CDR1 SGHVS, CDR2 FQNEAQ. This clone was picked up a small number of times. What was sequenced was peripheral blood. The clonotype comes from a human donor in a cohort sampled during active COVID-19. This chain connects TRBV7-8 to TRBJ2-1; 12 nucleotides align to TRBD2. The CDR3 DNA reads as TGTGCCAGCAAGAAGGGGCTAGCGGGGGGGCATGAGCAGTTCTTC. This codes for CASKKGLAGGHEQFF.